This T cell receptor (beta chain) emerged from a study of beta chain features in type 1 diabetes. Expressed TCRB transcripts were sequenced, since all the RNA that had been isolated was reverse transcribed. The read count averaged around 3.5 million across naive, central memory and regulatory T cell samples. This table comes from immunoSEQ multiplex PCR, and its TCRdb copy is limited to in-frame clones, with some not included. The sample consists of hundreds of thousands of clones, roughly 13% of them appearing once. A remark on this clone: Its matching antigen is unknown.

Broader study findings: A possible short-template PCR bias applies equally to patients and controls. cDNA-based reads could over-represent cells with high TCR expression. Among patients with Type 1 diabetes, TCRB CDR3s were moderately but significantly shorter in every one of the four CD4+ subsets.

V was shortened by 4 bases and J by 7 bases, with 19 bases between the two germline ends. The CDR3 runs 15 residues. Germline V lookup: CDR1 SGHDN, CDR2 FVKESK. The TCR comes from a man younger than 30 with type 1 diabetes. The rearrangement joins TRBV14 to TRBJ1-2; TRBD1 might be the D (6 bases). The source material was naive CD4+ T cells from blood. The CDR3 bases are TGTGCCAGCAGCCTTTCAGGGGAACCTTCGGTTGGCTACACCTTC. This codes for CASSLSGEPSVGYTF. The full variable domain, rest sourced from reference TRBV14 and TRBJ1-2, is EAGVTQFPSHSVIEKGQTVTLRCDPISGHDNLYWYRRVMGKEIKFLLHFVKESKQDESGMPNNRFLAERTGGTYSTLKVQPAELEDSGVYFCASSLSGEPSVGYTFGSGTRLTVV.